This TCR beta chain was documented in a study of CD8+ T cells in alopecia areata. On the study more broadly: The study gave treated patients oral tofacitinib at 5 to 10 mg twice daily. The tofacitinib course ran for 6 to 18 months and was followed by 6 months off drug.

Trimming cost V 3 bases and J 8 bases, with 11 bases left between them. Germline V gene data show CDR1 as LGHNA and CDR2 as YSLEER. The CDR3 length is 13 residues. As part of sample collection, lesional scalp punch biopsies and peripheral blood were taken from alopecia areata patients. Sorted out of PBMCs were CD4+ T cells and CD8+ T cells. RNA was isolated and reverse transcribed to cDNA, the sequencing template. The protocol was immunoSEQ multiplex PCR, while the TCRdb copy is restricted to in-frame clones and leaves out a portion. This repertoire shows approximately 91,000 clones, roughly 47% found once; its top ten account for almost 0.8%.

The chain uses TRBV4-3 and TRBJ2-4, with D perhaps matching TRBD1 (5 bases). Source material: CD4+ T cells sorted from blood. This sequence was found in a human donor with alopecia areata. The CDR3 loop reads CASSHQQADIQYF. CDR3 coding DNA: TGCGCCAGCAGCCATCAACAGGCAGACATTCAGTACTTC.